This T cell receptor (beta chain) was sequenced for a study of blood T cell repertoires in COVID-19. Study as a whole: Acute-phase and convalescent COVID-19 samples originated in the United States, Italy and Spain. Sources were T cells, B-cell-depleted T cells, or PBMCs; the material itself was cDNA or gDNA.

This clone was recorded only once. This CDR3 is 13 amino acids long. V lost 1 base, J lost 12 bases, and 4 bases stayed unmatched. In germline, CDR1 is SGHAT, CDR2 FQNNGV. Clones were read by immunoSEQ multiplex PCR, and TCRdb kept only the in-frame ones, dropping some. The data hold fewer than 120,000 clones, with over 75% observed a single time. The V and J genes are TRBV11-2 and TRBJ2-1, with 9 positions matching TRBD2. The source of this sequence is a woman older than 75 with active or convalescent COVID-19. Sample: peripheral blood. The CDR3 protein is CASSLGTSATQFF. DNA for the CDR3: TGTGCCAGCAGCTTAGGGACTAGCGCCACGCAGTTCTTC.